This TCR beta chain appears in the sequencing data of a study of CD8 T cells in ankylosing spondylitis. This clonotype was seen many times. Using its own MiXCR run on the 5' RACE reads, TCRdb lists one record per CDR3 protein. The table shows 130,000 or so distinct CDR3 sequences, with approximately 10% occurring only once. V shed 4 bases and J shed 2 bases, with 8 bases lying between them. The CDR3 spans 13 residues. Looked up from germline, CDR1 is SGHKS and CDR2 is YYEKEE (reference sequence). The chain has TRBV5-5 and TRBJ2-3, with no clear D. This TCR was sampled from a female donor with ankylosing spondylitis or in good health (not recorded which). The sequenced sample consisted of blood, either unsorted or a sorted T cell fraction (not recorded which). The CDR3 DNA follows: TGTGCCAGCAGCCGTCTTTTCACAGATACGCAGTATTTT. Protein: CASSRLFTDTQYF.